What follows are 17 T cell receptor beta chains derived from one specimen sequenced in a study of Ad26.COV2.S vaccination and SARS-CoV-2 variants. The sample's treatment: 19 received Ad26.COV2.S at low or high dose, single or two shots; 5 received placebo; per-sample allocation not given. Collection of the samples took place on day 63 after the first injection of vaccine or placebo. Sequencing used immunoSEQ multiplex PCR; TCRdb keeps in-frame clones, though not all of them. The data show about 470,000 clones, less than 95% seen once. The material sequenced was peripheral blood, taken in a trial of Ad26.COV2.S vaccine versus placebo. All receptors derive from a person between 18 and 65 years old who received the Ad26.COV2.S COVID-19 vaccine or a placebo.

The chain couples TRBV11-2 to TRBJ2-1; TRBD2 is a possible D gene (6 bases). Germline CDR1 SGHAT, CDR2 FQNNGV. V lost 1 base to trimming and J lost 5 bases, with 15 bases between them. The CDR3 covers 16 residues. CDR3 bases: TGTGCCAGCAGCTTAGTACTTATCGGCGGGGACAATGAGCAGTTCTTC. Translation: CASSLVLIGGDNEQFF.

The chain links TRBV19 to TRBJ1-2; no reliable D call. Trimming shortened V by 5 bases and J by 3 bases, and 16 bases separated the two germline ends. Germline V lookup: CDR1 LNHDA, CDR2 SQIVND (reference sequence). The CDR3 covers 15 residues. This CDR3 is CASSPPEPDYYGYTF. CDR3 nucleotides: TGTGCCAGTAGTCCCCCTGAGCCGGACTACTATGGCTACACCTTC. The full variable domain, in which reference TRBV19 and TRBJ1-2 provide the parts outside the CDR3, is DGGITQSPKYLFRKEGQNVTLSCEQNLNHDAMYWYRQDPGQGLRLIYYSQIVNDFQKGDIAEGYSVSREKKESFPLTVTSAQKNPTAFYLCASSPPEPDYYGYTFGSGTRLTVV.

The chain employs TRBV9 and TRBJ2-1, with TRBD2 matching 7 bases. CDR1 and CDR2 from the germline V gene are SGDLS and YYNGEE. The CDR3 runs to 14 residues. The ends lost 4 bases at V and 4 bases at J; junction bases unmatched: 5. The CDR3 DNA follows: TGTGCCAGCAGCCCCGGACTAGGATACAATGAGCAGTTCTTC. Amino acid sequence: CASSPGLGYNEQFF.

The CDR3 bases are TGTGCCATCAGTGCCCAGGACAGGCCAGCCTACGAGCAGTACTTC. As protein: CAISAQDRPAYEQYF. The chain employs TRBV10-3 and TRBJ2-7; 7 bases line up with TRBD1. The V gene end was trimmed by 4 bases and the J gene end by 2 bases; junction bases not matched to a gene: 8. Per the germline V gene, CDR1 is ENHRY and CDR2 is SYGVKD. There are 15 residues in the CDR3.

In this sample, this clone turned up once. V usage is TRBV29-1 and J usage is TRBJ2-5; no definite D call. This CDR3 is built from 13 residues. Germline V gives CDR1 SQVTM, CDR2 ANQGSEA. V was shortened by 5 bases and J by 6 bases, with 16 bases between the two germline ends. The CDR3 DNA is TGCAGCGTTTTCACCCAGCCCGAAAAGACCCAGTACTTC. Translation: CSVFTQPEKTQYF.

This chain's CDR3 is CASAASGVDTQYF. DNA for the CDR3: TGTGCCAGCGCGGCTAGCGGGGTTGATACGCAGTATTTT. The chain joins TRBV27 to TRBJ2-3, with 9 bases identical to TRBD2. CDR3 length: 13 residues. V was pared by 8 bases and J by 6 bases, with 6 bases of the junction left unmatched. CDR1 and CDR2 from the germline V gene are MNHEY and SMNVEV (reference sequence).

In nucleotides, the CDR3 is TGTGCCAGCATTTTTATGGGGTTCCCCTACGAGCAGTACTTC. As protein: CASIFMGFPYEQYF. The gene calls are TRBV2 and TRBJ2-7; unclear D gene. Germline V gene sequence: CDR1 SNHLY, CDR2 FYNNEI. V gave up 7 bases and J gave up 2 bases, with 15 bases separating them. This CDR3 contains 14 residues.

V gene TRBV5-1 combines with J gene TRBJ2-2; TRBD1 aligns across 7 bases. Per the germline V gene, CDR1 is SGHRS and CDR2 is YFSETQ. This CDR3 is built from 16 residues. V gave up 1 base and J gave up 8 bases; unmatched junction bases: 11. CDR3 amino acids: CASSLFYRGGFGELFF. Here the CDR3 DNA reads TGCGCCAGCAGCTTGTTTTACAGGGGCGGCTTTGGGGAGCTGTTTTTT.

The V and J genes are TRBV7-2 and TRBJ1-1; D might be TRBD1 (6 bases). V lost 5 bases and J lost 3, with 10 bases in between. CDR3 length: 13 amino acids. Germline V gene lookup returns CDR1 SGHTA and CDR2 FQGNSA. In nucleotides, the CDR3 is TGTGCCAGCAGCCAATACAGGGACACTGAAGCTTTCTTT. Amino acid sequence: CASSQYRDTEAFF. Full variable domain (remainder filled in from reference TRBV7-2 and TRBJ1-1): GAGVSQSPSNKVTEKGKDVELRCDPISGHTALYWYRQSLGQGLEFLIYFQGNSAPDKSGLPSDRFSAERTGGSVSTLTIQRTQQEDSAVYLCASSQYRDTEAFFGQGTRLTVV.

This rearrangement joins TRBV5-6 to TRBJ2-1; D call uncertain. This CDR3 contains 12 residues. Germline CDR1 is SGHDT and CDR2 is YYEEEE. Trimming stripped 2 bases from V and 13 bases from J, with 13 bases between. The CDR3 loop is CASSFAGQPQFF. The CDR3 nucleotides read TGTGCCAGCAGCTTCGCTGGTCAACCCCAGTTCTTC.

This clone was picked up a small number of times. CDR3 in DNA: TGTGCCAGCAGCCCGGGACTAGCGGGTCGAAGAGGAGAGCAGTACTTC. This encodes CASSPGLAGRRGEQYF. V usage is TRBV3-1 (or the pseudogene TRBV3-2) and J usage is TRBJ2-7; TRBD2 matches 12 bases. This CDR3 has 16 amino acids. Per the germline V gene, CDR1 is LGHDT and CDR2 is YNNKEL (reference sequence). V shed 4 bases and J 7 bases; nucleotides not matched to a gene: 11.

A word on this clone: The same CDR3 arises from other DNA sequences in this sample as well. V and J are TRBV5-1 and TRBJ2-7, with D possibly matching TRBD1 (5 bases). The V end was cut by 0 bases, the J end by 2 bases, with 9 bases between. This CDR3 region has 14 residues. Germline-derived CDR1 and CDR2 are SGHRS and YFSETQ. This CDR3 is CASSLGGGPYEQYF. The CDR3 DNA sequence: TGCGCCAGCAGCTTGGGGGGCGGACCCTACGAGCAGTACTTC.

A single count supports this clone. This CDR3 is also generated by other DNA sequences in the sample. V and J are TRBV9 and TRBJ2-1, with no clear D. Germline V gene sequence: CDR1 SGDLS, CDR2 YYNGEE. The CDR3 is made up of 15 amino acids. The germline V and J ends were trimmed by 0 bases and 1 base, with 8 bases remaining between them. CDR3 loop: CASSVGGYSYNEQFF. Written as DNA, the CDR3 is TGTGCCAGCAGCGTAGGGGGTTATTCCTACAATGAGCAGTTCTTC.

The V gene is TRBV7-2, the J gene TRBJ2-1; possibly TRBD2 for D (5 bases). This CDR3 region has 13 residues. In germline, CDR1 is SGHTA, CDR2 FQGNSA. The ends were cut back, 1 base at V and 7 bases at J, with 8 bases in the middle. CDR3 coding DNA: TGTGCCAGCAGCTTAGGGGGAGAGAATGAGCAGTTCTTC. This gives the protein CASSLGGENEQFF.

The CDR3 sequence is CASSLGRGAFNYGYTF. DNA of the CDR3: TGTGCCAGCAGCTTGGGTAGGGGGGCGTTCAACTATGGCTACACCTTC. The V gene is TRBV5-5, the J gene TRBJ1-2; possibly TRBD1 for D (6 bases). Per germline, CDR1 SGHKS and CDR2 YYEKEE (reference sequence). Trimming took 0 bases from V and 2 from J, leaving 14 bases between them. CDR3 size: 16 residues.

The rearrangement joins TRBV29-1 to TRBJ2-3, with D maybe TRBD2 (5 bases). Per germline, CDR1 SQVTM and CDR2 ANQGSEA. The length of the CDR3 is 15 residues. V was shortened by 3 bases and J by 4 bases, with 17 bases between the two germline ends. The chain's CDR3 is CSVERVVGIADTQYF. In nucleotides, the CDR3 is TGCAGCGTTGAGCGGGTGGTGGGGATAGCAGATACGCAGTATTTT.

The genes are TRBV27 and TRBJ2-3; D possibly corresponds to TRBD2 (6 bases). The CDR3 runs to 12 residues. V shed 6 bases and J shed 3 bases, with 7 bases lying between them. The germline V gene has CDR1 MNHEY and CDR2 SMNVEV (reference sequence). CDR3 loop: CASRGRTDTQYF. CDR3 DNA: TGTGCCAGCAGGGGGAGGACAGATACGCAGTATTTT.